This record concerns one T cell receptor beta chain sequence. Antigen: not known. The data are from a study of neoadjuvant anti-PD-1 for oral cavity cancer. General study findings and limits: Only three patients per response group were TCR-analyzed; validation needed.

Regarding time point: after neoadjuvant nivolumab, at surgical resection. Profiling relied on immunoSEQ multiplex PCR, and the TCRdb table lists in-frame clones only, not all of them. The sample holds approximately 15,000 clones; 71% are singletons and the top ten take 2.5% to 3%. CDR1 is SGHRS, CDR2 YFSETQ, per germline. V lost 0 bases to trimming and J lost 0 bases; unmatched junction nucleotides: 3. This CDR3 spans 16 amino acids. The sequence came from a person aged 40 to 85 with oral cavity squamous cell carcinoma. This sample comprised PBMCs, obtained after nivolumab (anti-PD-1) treatment. The chain carries TRBV5-1 and TRBJ2-1; 7 nucleotides match TRBD2. CDR3 in DNA: TGCGCCAGCAGCTTGGCGGGCGGGAGCTCCTACAATGAGCAGTTCTTC. This sequence encodes CASSLAGGSSYNEQFF. The entire variable domain, with the rest obtained from reference TRBV5-1 and TRBJ2-1, is as follows: KAGVTQTPRYLIKTRGQQVTLSCSPISGHRSVSWYQQTPGQGLQFLFEYFSETQRNKGNFPGRFSGRQFSNSRSEMNVSTLELGDSALYLCASSLAGGSSYNEQFFGPGTRLTVL.